Here is one TCR beta chain with its context. Its specificity is not known. During the collection period, no donor immune events like infections were recorded. The data derive from a study of identifying expanded T cells in peripheral blood. Assay used: immunoSEQ multiplex PCR; TCRdb lists only in-frame clones, some missing. Here the sample spans some 120,000 clones, approximately 88% being singletons. General study points: Across healthy donors, higher total template counts meant significantly greater approximately 2-week count variance. Technical replicates showed roughly 1.2 changed clones; roughly two weeks 15 to 20; four weeks 19.

Germline CDR1 is SGHTA and CDR2 is FQGTGA. The CDR3 loop spans 13 amino acids. Trimming pared 2 bases from V and 7 bases from J, leaving 8 bases between. The sequencing input was blood. The receptor was derived from a person aged 18 to 75 in good health. The genes are TRBV7-3 and TRBJ1-4; possibly TRBD1 for D (5 bases). The CDR3: CASSLAGGEKLFF. CDR3 DNA sequence: TGTGCCAGCAGCTTAGCGGGGGGTGAAAAACTGTTTTTT.